Listed below are T cell receptor beta chains from one sample, sequenced in a study of blood T cell repertoires in COVID-19. The assay was immunoSEQ multiplex PCR, and TCRdb's table has in-frame clones only and misses some. Of around 400,000 clones in the sample, more than 70% were seen once. Sequenced: peripheral blood. The receptors shown here come from a woman in her sixties or seventies with COVID-19, enrolled during active disease. Each CDR3 is given without its conserved first and last residue. Only part of the rows carry a size: once, few, many, or a class if the clone is expanded.

once TRBJ2-3 TRBV11-2 ASSLAGADTQY
. TRBJ1-1 TRBV5-1 ASKQELLNTEAF
once TRBJ2-1 TRBV28 ASSRTPNNEQF
. TRBJ1-6 TRBV28 ASRRTLEGSPLH
. TRBJ1-2 TRBV28 ASSSATASSYGYT
. TRBJ1-2 TRBV6-1 ASSESGGYGYT
once TRBJ2-3 TRBV28 ASSLLRGLAGGTDTQY
. TRBJ1-4 TRBV2 ASSGQGRATNEKLF
. TRBJ1-2 TRBV28 ASSSPPAGGYGYT
few TRBJ1-5 TRBV23-1 ASSQFGGGATAYSNQPQH
. TRBJ1-5 TRBV4-1 ASSQERDRGHTQH
. TRBJ2-3 TRBV14 ASSPGQITDTQY
. TRBJ1-6 TRBV3-1/TRBV3-2 ASSRGGNNSPLH
. TRBJ2-7 TRBV6-1 ASSEAGEQY
once TRBJ2-5 TRBV11-2 ASSAGTGLETQY